The 17 T cell receptor beta chains below come from one sample, sequenced in a study of blood T cell repertoires in COVID-19. The table came from immunoSEQ multiplex PCR; TCRdb's copy has only in-frame clones and leaves some out. Of approximately 210,000 clones in the sample, around 82% are singletons; the top ten hold about an eighth. What was sequenced was peripheral blood. The origin of the receptors is a woman in her thirties or forties with acute or convalescent COVID-19.

The CDR3 DNA is TGTGCCAGTAGTCAAGACGGGGACGAGCAGTACTTC. Translated: CASSQDGDEQYF. The chain recombines TRBV19 with TRBJ2-7; D perhaps matches TRBD2 (5 bases). Trimming removed 5 bases at V and 5 bases at J, with 10 bases between. The length of the CDR3 is 12 residues. The germline V gene has CDR1 LNHDA and CDR2 SQIVND (reference sequence).

The V gene is TRBV19, the J gene TRBJ2-4; D ambiguous. The germline CDR1 and CDR2 sequences are LNHDA and SQIVND (reference sequence). V shed 1 base and J shed 7 bases, with 11 bases lying between them. The CDR3 has 14 residues. CDR3 protein: CASSIGGTGNIQYF. CDR3 in DNA: TGTGCCAGTAGTATAGGCGGCACGGGTAACATTCAGTACTTC.

This chain joins TRBV6-2 or TRBV6-3 and TRBJ2-7; 9 nucleotides match TRBD2. Germline CDR1 and CDR2: MNHEY and SVGEGT. The CDR3 spans 14 residues. V lost 5 bases to trimming and J lost 4 bases; unmatched junction nucleotides: 6. As DNA, the CDR3 is TGTGCCAGCAGTATCTTGGCGGGAGGGTACGAGCAGTACTTC. Its protein product is CASSILAGGYEQYF.

The chain has TRBV5-1 and TRBJ2-3, with a possible D match to TRBD2 (5 bases). Between the trimmed V and J ends, which lost 0 bases and 2 bases, there was a span of 13 bases. The CDR3 totals 16 residues. Germline V gives CDR1 SGHRS, CDR2 YFSETQ. The CDR3 bases are TGCGCCAGCAGCTTGGGTGCGGGCCGCTTCACAGATACGCAGTATTTT. Residues: CASSLGAGRFTDTQYF.

The CDR3 here is CASSQSGTGTYGYTF. In DNA, the CDR3 is TGCGCCAGCAGTCAATCGGGGACAGGCACCTATGGCTACACCTTC. This rearrangement joins TRBV23-1 to TRBJ1-2; TRBD1 matches 8 bases. TRBV23-1 falls under the ORF class, with uncertain function. The CDR3 covers 15 residues. J was trimmed by 4 bases and V by 0 bases; bases with no gene match: 4.

The rearrangement joins TRBV9 to TRBJ2-3; 10 positions agree with TRBD2. V lost 5 bases to trimming and J lost 2 bases; unmatched junction nucleotides: 8. The germline V gene encodes CDR1 SGDLS and CDR2 YYNGEE. There are 16 residues in the CDR3. This CDR3 is CASSDIAGGPTDTQYF. The CDR3 DNA reads as TGTGCCAGCAGTGATATAGCGGGGGGACCCACAGATACGCAGTATTTT.

The chain links TRBV6-5 to TRBJ2-7; a possible D gene is TRBD1 (6 bases). CDR1 is MNHEY and CDR2 is SVGAGI in the germline V gene. The CDR3 totals 15 residues. Trimming pared 0 bases from V and 1 base from J, leaving 10 bases between. The DNA for the CDR3 is TGTGCCAGCAGTTACTCCCCGGACAGTTCCTACGAGCAGTACTTC. Translation gives CASSYSPDSSYEQYF.

The chain recombines TRBV2 with TRBJ1-2, with unresolved D. This CDR3 comprises 12 residues. CDR1 is SNHLY and CDR2 is FYNNEI in the germline V gene. V lost 8 bases to trimming and J lost 3 bases, with 10 bases between them. The CDR3 DNA reads TGTGCCAGCGTCGAGGGAGACTATGGCTACACCTTC. This gives the protein CASVEGDYGYTF.

The chain employs TRBV7-2 and TRBJ2-1, with D unclear. Germline V gene sequence: CDR1 SGHTA, CDR2 FQGNSA. This CDR3 has 15 residues. Trimming shortened V by 5 bases and J by 2 bases, and 13 bases separated the two germline ends. The CDR3 loop is CASSALVSAYNEQFF. The CDR3 DNA sequence: TGTGCCAGCAGCGCCTTAGTCAGCGCCTACAATGAGCAGTTCTTC.

This clone was observed a single time. This sequence joins TRBV7-8 and TRBJ1-5; no definite D call. The CDR3 totals 13 residues. CDR1 is SGHVS and CDR2 is FQNEAQ in the germline V gene. Trimming left V 1 base short and J 4 bases short, with 5 bases between. The CDR3, as DNA: TGTGCCAGCAGCTTAGTTCCTAATCAGCCCCAGCATTTT. Residues: CASSLVPNQPQHF.

The chain carries TRBV6-5 and TRBJ2-3; weak D call: TRBD1 (6 bases). The CDR3 length is 12 residues. Germline assignment: CDR1 MNHEY and CDR2 SVGAGI. V was shortened by 4 bases and J by 12 bases, with 14 bases between the two germline ends. CDR3 nucleotides: TGTGCCAGCAGTTCCTACACAGGGATTCAGTATTTT. This gives the protein CASSSYTGIQYF.

The gene calls are TRBV18 and TRBJ1-3; possible D gene TRBD1, 5 bases. The CDR3 consists of 11 residues. V was trimmed by 9 bases and J by 7 bases, leaving 10 bases between them. Germline values: CDR1 KGHSH, CDR2 LQKENI. CDR3 amino acids: CASGGTNTIYF. CDR3 coding DNA: TGTGCCAGTGGGGGGACGAACACCATATATTTT.

The chain combines TRBV18 with TRBJ2-7; 7 bases are shared with TRBD2. Trimming removed 4 bases from V and 0 bases from J; junction bases left unmatched: 6. The CDR3 totals 15 residues. CDR1 and CDR2 (germline): KGHSH, LQKENI. DNA of the CDR3: TGTGCCAGCTCACTGCATCGGGAGGTCTCCTACGAGCAGTACTTC. It codes for CASSLHREVSYEQYF.

This chain connects TRBV6-5 to TRBJ1-1; 9 nucleotides match TRBD1. V lost 9 bases to trimming and J lost 1 base; unmatched junction nucleotides: 6. Per the germline V gene, CDR1 is MNHEY and CDR2 is SVGAGI. The CDR3 is 14 residues long. CDR3 sequence: CASVWDRANTEAFF. In DNA form, the CDR3 reads TGTGCCAGTGTGTGGGACAGGGCGAACACTGAAGCTTTCTTT.

The CDR3 nucleotides are TGTGCCAGCAGCTTAGTACCGGACATGGGGAACACTGAAGCTTTCTTT. It is translated as CASSLVPDMGNTEAFF. This chain links TRBV7-8 with TRBJ1-1; perhaps TRBD1 as D (5 bases). Germline CDR1 reads SGHVS; CDR2 reads FQNEAQ. The CDR3 contains 16 residues. Trimming shortened V by 1 base and J by 1 base, and 13 bases separated the two germline ends.

This chain joins TRBV3-1 (or the pseudogene TRBV3-2) and TRBJ2-7; D is undetermined. Trimming removed 4 bases at V and 5 bases at J, with 6 bases between. CDR1 is LGHDT, CDR2 YNNKEL, per germline (reference sequence). The CDR3 extends over 11 amino acids. The CDR3 nucleotides are TGTGCCAGCAGCCTTCATGACGAGCAGTACTTC. As protein: CASSLHDEQYF.

This clone has more than one count but fewer than ten. DNA for the CDR3: TGTGCCAGCTCGACTAGCGGGGGGTACGAGCAGTACTTC. Translation: CASSTSGGYEQYF. V is TRBV18 and J is TRBJ2-7; TRBD2 matches at 13 bases. After removal of 6 bases from V and 4 bases from J, the junction contained 0 bases not matched to a gene. This CDR3 is 13 amino acids long. CDR1 is KGHSH, CDR2 LQKENI, per germline.